Shown below are 20 T cell receptor beta chains from a single sample sequenced in a study of shared clonotypes between healthy human individuals (dated by TCRdb to 2018 to 2020). The library was made by the immunoSEQ multiplex PCR assay. TCRdb limited this immuneACCESS table to in-frame rearrangements with V and J called. A share of clones is missing; checked studies link under half to unresolved V genes, and the rest is unexplained. Within this sample are around 370,000 clones, with 96% of them counted one time only. Less than 0.35% of the sample comes from the top ten. The sequenced sample consisted of memory CD8+ T cells sorted from blood. The cell subset or site label, as the study defines it: CD45RO+ cells pooled with CCR7-negative TemRA cells. Source of these receptors: a man aged 25-40 years in good health.

The chain couples TRBV7-9 to TRBJ2-3; 7 bases map to TRBD2. CDR1 is SEHNR, CDR2 FQNEAQ, per germline (reference sequence). This CDR3 comprises 18 residues. With V trimmed by 5 bases and J by 2 bases, 16 bases remained unmatched. In DNA form, the CDR3 reads TGTGCCAGCAGCCCCGGGTCATTGTTAGCGGGCCTCACAGATACGCAGTATTTT. This codes for CASSPGSLLAGLTDTQYF. Together with reference TRBV7-9 and TRBJ2-3, the CDR3 gives the full variable domain: DTGVSQNPRHKITKRGQNVTFRCDPISEHNRLYWYRQTLGQGPEFLTYFQNEAQLEKSRLLSDRFSAERPKGSFSTLEIQRTEQGDSAMYLCASSPGSLLAGLTDTQYFGPGTRLTVL.

This clone was detected only a few times. The rearrangement uses TRBV6-6 and TRBJ1-3, with 10 bases lining up with TRBD1. V lost 4 bases, J lost 3 bases, and 0 bases stayed unmatched. The CDR3 has 14 amino acids. Germline V CDR1 and CDR2: MNHNY, SVGAGI (reference sequence). The CDR3: CASSWDRGGNTIYF. The CDR3 nucleotides read TGTGCCAGCAGTTGGGACAGGGGTGGAAACACCATATATTTT.

The chain is built from TRBV14 and TRBJ2-7; 8 nucleotides align to TRBD1. The length of the CDR3 is 15 residues. Germline CDR1 reads SGHDN; CDR2 reads FVKESK. V dropped 3 bases and J dropped 2; count of bases not matched to a gene: 6. The DNA of the CDR3 is TGTGCCAGCAGCCATCTGGGGGGACAGGCCTACGAGCAGTACTTC. Protein sequence: CASSHLGGQAYEQYF.

Written as DNA, the CDR3 is TGTGCCAGCAGTACGGACAGGGGCGCTAGCGGGAGGGCCTTCAATGAGCAGTTCTTC. Translated, it gives CASSTDRGASGRAFNEQFF. The gene calls are TRBV27 and TRBJ2-1; 12 nucleotides line up with TRBD2. V shed 5 bases and J 6 bases; nucleotides not matched to a gene: 17. Germline CDR1 is MNHEY and CDR2 is SMNVEV (reference sequence). CDR3 length equals 19 residues.

The chain carries TRBV6-6 and TRBJ2-4; D is unresolved. The CDR3 has 14 amino acids. Germline values: CDR1 MNHNY, CDR2 SVGAGI (reference sequence). V dropped 2 bases and J dropped 1 base, with 6 bases sitting between them. The DNA of the CDR3 is TGTGCCAGCAGTTACGGGGTGGCCAAAAACATTCAGTACTTC. It is translated as CASSYGVAKNIQYF.

The V gene is TRBV2, the J gene TRBJ2-3; 7 bases agree with TRBD2. There are 13 residues in the CDR3. Germline CDR1 SNHLY, CDR2 FYNNEI. V lost 11 bases, J lost 1 base, and 6 bases stayed unmatched. The CDR3, as DNA: TGTGCCGTGCGGGAGACTGGCACAGATACGCAGTATTTT. This encodes CAVRETGTDTQYF.

This sequence joins TRBV21-1 and TRBJ1-2; TRBD1, the table's D call, was not compared with the DNA. TRBV21-1 is an annotated pseudogene. This CDR3 is built from 14 residues. CDR3 nucleotide sequence: TGTGCCAGCACTGCGGGACAGAAATACTATGGCTACACCTTC. This gives the protein CASTAGQKYYGYTF.

The genes are TRBV30 and TRBJ1-1; D gene unclear. The CDR3 has 11 residues. Germline-derived CDR1 and CDR2 are GTSNPN and SVGIG (reference sequence). V gave up 5 bases and J gave up 4 bases, with 8 bases separating them. The CDR3: CAWVQSTEAFF. CDR3 sequence (DNA): TGTGCCTGGGTACAGTCCACTGAAGCTTTCTTT.

The V gene is TRBV6-1, the J gene TRBJ2-7; no clear D gene. Germline assignment: CDR1 MNHNS and CDR2 SASEGT. The V gene lost 5 bases and the J gene lost 2 bases, with 1 base spanning the gap. This CDR3 is 10 amino acids long. The CDR3 spells CASSTYEQYF. The CDR3 DNA sequence: TGTGCCAGCAGTACCTACGAGCAGTACTTC.

The chain has TRBV5-1 and TRBJ2-5; perhaps TRBD2 as D (6 bases). Germline-derived CDR1 and CDR2 are SGHRS and YFSETQ. The germline V and J ends were trimmed by 0 bases and 5 bases, with 14 bases remaining between them. CDR3 length: 15 amino acids. The CDR3, as DNA: TGCGCCAGCAGCTTGGCCGGGGCTGCGGGGGAGACCCAGTACTTC. This gives the protein CASSLAGAAGETQYF.

This sequence joins TRBV28 and TRBJ2-7, with unresolved D. The CDR3 spans 12 residues. Trimming took 3 bases from V and 5 from J, leaving 8 bases between them. CDR1 MDHEN and CDR2 SYDVKM come from the germline V gene. This CDR3 reads CASSLYIHEQYF. The CDR3 coding sequence is TGTGCCAGCAGTTTGTATATTCACGAGCAGTACTTC.

V gene TRBV13 combines with J gene TRBJ2-1; D is possibly TRBD1 or TRBD2 (5 bases each). CDR1 and CDR2 (germline): PRHDT, FYEKMQ (reference sequence). V lost 1 base and J lost 9, with 13 bases in between. This CDR3 comprises 14 residues. The CDR3 DNA is TGTGCCAGCAGCTTAGCCGGGGCCTATATTGAGCAGTTCTTC. The encoded protein is CASSLAGAYIEQFF.

On this clone itself: This sample includes further DNA sequences coding for the same CDR3. The genes are TRBV6-5 and TRBJ2-1; D ambiguous. CDR1 MNHEY and CDR2 SVGAGI come from the germline V gene. Between the trimmed V and J ends, which lost 0 bases and 6 bases, there was a span of 6 bases. The CDR3 sequence is 13 residues long. CDR3 region: CASSYSWGNEQFF. CDR3 in DNA: TGTGCCAGCAGTTACTCTTGGGGCAATGAGCAGTTCTTC.

The CDR3, as DNA: TGCAGCGCCCCTGGGGGTAGTGGGCAAAACATTCAGTACTTC. It is translated as CSAPGGSGQNIQYF. The V call is TRBV29-1, the J call TRBJ2-4; either TRBD1 or TRBD2 may fit D (5 bases each). Germline values: CDR1 SQVTM, CDR2 ANQGSEA. This CDR3 comprises 14 residues. Trimming removed 7 bases from V and 5 bases from J, with 18 bases in between.

V is TRBV11-2 and J is TRBJ2-5, with 9 bases identical to TRBD1. The germline gives CDR1 SGHAT, CDR2 FQNNGV. The CDR3 sequence is 15 residues long. The J segment lost 3 bases and the V segment lost 7 bases, leaving 9 bases of the junction unmatched. CDR3 residues: CASTFQGTGKETQYF. In DNA form, the CDR3 reads TGTGCCAGCACCTTCCAAGGGACAGGGAAAGAGACCCAGTACTTC.

This sequence joins TRBV18 and TRBJ2-7; no reliable D call. In germline, CDR1 is KGHSH, CDR2 LQKENI. Trimming removed 4 bases from V and 0 bases from J, with 10 bases in between. The CDR3 covers 14 residues. The CDR3 bases are TGTGCCAGCTCACATGGGCCTGGCTCCTACGAGCAGTACTTC. Its protein is CASSHGPGSYEQYF.

The rearrangement joins TRBV19 to TRBJ2-1, with D possibly matching TRBD2 (7 bases). The germline V gene encodes CDR1 LNHDA and CDR2 SQIVND (reference sequence). This CDR3 comprises 18 residues. The V gene lost 5 bases and the J gene lost 7 bases, with 27 bases spanning the gap. CDR3: CASSPKGGATAVGNEQFF. The CDR3 DNA reads TGTGCCAGTAGTCCAAAGGGGGGGGCAACGGCGGTAGGAAATGAGCAGTTCTTC.

The chain employs TRBV5-1 and TRBJ2-5; tentative D call: TRBD2 (6 bases). Between the trimmed V and J ends, which lost 0 bases and 2 bases, there was a span of 11 bases. The CDR3 has 15 residues. Per the germline V gene, CDR1 is SGHRS and CDR2 is YFSETQ. The CDR3 loop reads CASSLGWGDQETQYF. DNA of the CDR3: TGCGCCAGCAGCTTGGGTTGGGGGGATCAAGAGACCCAGTACTTC.

V and J are TRBV6-5 and TRBJ2-5; a possible D gene is TRBD2 (6 bases). V lost 0 bases and J lost 5, with 10 bases in between. The CDR3 has 14 residues. Germline CDR1 MNHEY, CDR2 SVGAGI. The CDR3 spells CASSYSAGRETQYF. CDR3 DNA: TGTGCCAGCAGTTACTCGGCGGGGCGGGAGACCCAGTACTTC.

V and J are TRBV29-1 and TRBJ1-1; D gene uncertain. CDR1 and CDR2 from the germline V gene are SQVTM and ANQGSEA. The CDR3 totals 12 residues. V dropped 4 bases and J dropped 2 bases, with 8 bases sitting between them. The CDR3 sequence is CSVAYSNTEAFF. For the CDR3, the DNA is TGCAGCGTTGCGTACAGCAACACTGAAGCTTTCTTT.